A single T cell receptor (beta chain) is shown here with its context. As originally analysed: Reference gene primer amplification in the assay estimated nucleated cell counts. Only in-frame clones appear in the TCRdb table, and some are missing; sequencing was by immunoSEQ multiplex PCR. From that table come the V and J calls and clone size; the DNA was used to work out D and trimming. The top ten hold 15% to 20% of the sample, which has over 60,000 clones, 70% to 85% seen once. There are 12 residues in the CDR3. Germline V gene sequence: CDR1 MNHEY, CDR2 SMNVEV (reference sequence). V lost 3 bases and J lost 3, with 3 bases in between. The data were obtained in a study of blood T cell repertoires in COVID-19. In the study overall: Sites across the United States, Italy and Spain contributed samples from acute and convalescent COVID-19. PBMCs, B-cell-depleted T cells, or T cells provided the cDNA or gDNA that made up the material.

This chain connects TRBV27 to TRBJ1-5; D is unresolved. The sample comprised peripheral blood. The receptor comes from a man older than 75 with active COVID-19. CDR3 nucleotide sequence: TGTGCCAGCAGTTTCTCCAATCAGCCCCAGCATTTT. It yields the protein CASSFSNQPQHF.